The present TCR beta chain was sequenced within a study of CD8+ T cells in alopecia areata. The study's findings and limits: For lesional scalp, especially alopecia totalis/universalis, clonality was higher than in normal scalp. Patients shared TCRs less clearly than mice did, possibly for HLA-related reasons.

The CDR3 is 11 amino acids. V shed 6 bases and J shed 3 bases, with 8 bases lying between them. The germline gives CDR1 SQVTM, CDR2 ANQGSEA. It was cDNA, reverse transcribed from extracted RNA, that served as the sequencing template. Method: immunoSEQ multiplex PCR; TCRdb's copy keeps in-frame clones and lacks some. The sample lists about 39,000 clones; approximately 65% were seen once. Comments on this clone: Its specificity is not known.

Treatment reported: oral pan-JAK inhibitor, 5-10 mg twice daily. This sequence was found in a human donor with alopecia areata. The V and J genes are TRBV29-1 and TRBJ1-1; no firm D call. Sequencing used CD8+ T cells sorted from blood, obtained at week 4, from a patient treated with tofacitinib. The CDR3 region is CSVGRYTEAFF. As DNA, the CDR3 is TGCAGCGTAGGACGGTACACTGAAGCTTTCTTT.